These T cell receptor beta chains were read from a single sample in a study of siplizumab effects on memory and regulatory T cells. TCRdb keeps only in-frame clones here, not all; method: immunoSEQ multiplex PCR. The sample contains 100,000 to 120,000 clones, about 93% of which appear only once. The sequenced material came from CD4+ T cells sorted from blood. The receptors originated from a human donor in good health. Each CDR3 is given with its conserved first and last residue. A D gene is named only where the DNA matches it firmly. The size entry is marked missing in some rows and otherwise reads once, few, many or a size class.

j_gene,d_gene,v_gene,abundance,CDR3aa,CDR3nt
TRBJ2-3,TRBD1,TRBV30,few,CAFKTGWNTDTQYF,TGTGCCTTTAAGACAGGGTGGAACACAGATACGCAGTATTTT
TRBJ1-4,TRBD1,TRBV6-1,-,CASSEVRGRLSNEKLFF,TGTGCCAGCAGTGAAGTGAGGGGGCGCCTGTCTAATGAAAAACTGTTTTTT
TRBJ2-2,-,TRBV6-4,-,CASSDWGGSGELFF,TGTGCCAGCAGTGACTGGGGGGGCAGCGGGGAGCTGTTTTTT
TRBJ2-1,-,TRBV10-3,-,CAISSGSPEGEQFF,TGTGCCATCAGTAGTGGGTCCCCCGAGGGTGAGCAGTTCTTC
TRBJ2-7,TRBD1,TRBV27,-,CASRDRGQSYEQYF,TGTGCCAGCCGGGACAGGGGGCAGAGTTACGAGCAGTACTTC
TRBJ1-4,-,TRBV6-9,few,CASSPPHPPGNEKLFF,TGTGCCAGCAGTCCCCCCCACCCCCCGGGAAATGAAAAACTGTTTTTT
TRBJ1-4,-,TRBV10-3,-,CAIKGPSEKLFF,TGTGCCATCAAGGGGCCGTCTGAAAAACTGTTTTTT
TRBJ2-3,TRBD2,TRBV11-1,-,CASSAGERQYF,TGTGCCAGCAGCGCGGGGGAAAGACAGTATTTT
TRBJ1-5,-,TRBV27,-,CASSFGRGNQPQHF,TGTGCCAGCAGTTTTGGCCGGGGCAATCAGCCCCAGCATTTT
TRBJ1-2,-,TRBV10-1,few,CASSESDRKGGYTF,TGCGCCAGCAGTGAGTCGGATAGGAAAGGCGGCTACACCTTC
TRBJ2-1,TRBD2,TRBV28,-,CASSLQRGGYNEQFF,TGTGCCAGCAGTTTACAGCGGGGGGGATACAATGAGCAGTTCTTC
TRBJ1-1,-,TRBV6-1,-,CASRFSGSNTEAFF,TGTGCCAGCAGGTTTTCAGGGTCCAACACTGAAGCTTTCTTT
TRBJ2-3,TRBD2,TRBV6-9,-,CASSRTSGGINTDTQYF,TGTGCCAGCAGTCGGACTAGCGGGGGGATAAACACAGATACGCAGTATTTT
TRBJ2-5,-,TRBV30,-,CAWSRQPQETQYF,TGTGCCTGGAGTCGACAGCCCCAAGAGACCCAGTACTTC
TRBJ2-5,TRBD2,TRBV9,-,CASSVAGTGTRTETQYF,TGTGCCAGCAGCGTAGCGGGGACCGGGACTAGAACAGAGACCCAGTACTTC
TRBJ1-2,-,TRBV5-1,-,CASSLGTDNYGYTF,TGCGCCAGCAGCTTGGGTACAGATAACTATGGCTACACCTTC
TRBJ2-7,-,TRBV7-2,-,CASSLVGGSGYEQYF,TGTGCCAGCAGCTTAGTGGGCGGTTCGGGATACGAGCAGTACTTC
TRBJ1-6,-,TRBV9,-,CASSPYRSDNSPLHF,TGTGCCAGCAGCCCCTACAGGTCCGATAATTCACCCCTCCACTTT
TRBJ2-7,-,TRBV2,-,CASSELYEQYF,TGTGCCAGCAGTGAACTGTACGAGCAGTACTTC
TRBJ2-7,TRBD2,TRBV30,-,CACYQAGVSWEQYF,TGTGCCTGCTACCAGGCGGGAGTGTCATGGGAGCAGTACTTC